This record covers a single T cell receptor beta chain. The V and J ends lost 6 bases and 1 base respectively, with 8 bases between them. The CDR3 totals 13 residues. Germline V lookup: CDR1 MDHEN, CDR2 SYDVKM. The source of the sample is a study of control samples from healthy donors and cancer patients. Repertoires were generated with immunoSEQ multiplex PCR, while TCRdb's copy carries only in-frame clones and drops some. The sample lists 120,000 or so clones; about 89% were seen once. Sequencing was done on a sample of blood. The chain employs TRBV28 and TRBJ2-3; D uncertain. The TCR comes from a woman between 18 and 29 years old in good health. The CDR3 protein is CASRSPGTDTQYF. CDR3 in DNA: TGTGCCAGCAGATCCCCGGGCACAGATACGCAGTATTTT.